The source of this T cell receptor beta chain is a study of shared clonotypes between healthy human individuals. Study background: Every donor yielded three CD4 naive, three CD4 memory, two CD8 naive and one CD8 memory plate.

The donor population consisted of healthy HIV-negative adults with no recent acute infections or vaccinations. General study points: Naive CD4 clonotypes overlapped across a few donors at 4.5% to 5.5%. Among the subsets, naive ones generally showed larger estimated richness than memory ones.

This CDR3 is 14 amino acids long. Germline loops: CDR1 MNHNS, CDR2 SASEGT. Unmatched junction bases numbered 6, after V lost 4 bases and J lost 6 bases. The protocol was immunoSEQ multiplex PCR, while the TCRdb copy is restricted to in-frame clones and leaves out a portion. The data show over a million clones, with approximately 78% seen just once and approximately 0.56% held by the top ten. On this clone itself: Its cognate antigen is unknown.

This chain connects TRBV6-1 to TRBJ2-1; 7 bases fit TRBD2. The sequenced sample consisted of memory CD4+ T cells from PBMCs. Specified subset: CD45RA-negative fraction. This TCR came from a man aged 18 to 30 in good health. Some clones in this sample may be carry-over from other donors' samples. The CDR3 DNA sequence: TGTGCCAGCAGTGTTCAGACTAGCCCCAATGAGCAGTTCTTC. Translating gives CASSVQTSPNEQFF.